One sample yielded the 26 T cell receptor beta chains listed below, sequenced in a study of OX40 agonist ivuxolimab in advanced cancers. Clones were read by immunoSEQ multiplex PCR, and TCRdb kept only the in-frame ones, dropping some. Found here are more than 35,000 clones, 80% to 85% of them singletons; the top ten hold more than 9%. The starting material was CD4+ or CD8+ T cells sorted from blood, obtained in a trial of the OX40 agonist ivuxolimab. Receptor source: an adult with an advanced solid tumor such as melanoma, head and neck, liver or kidney cancer.

V is TRBV6-6 and J is TRBJ2-2; D is possibly TRBD2 (5 bases). The CDR3 is made up of 14 amino acids. Trimming removed 5 bases from V and 4 bases from J, with 11 bases in between. Germline lookup yields CDR1 MNHNY and CDR2 SVGAGI (reference sequence). The CDR3 nucleotides are TGTGCCAGCAGTGCCCGCGGAGGCACCGGGGAGCTGTTTTTT. This sequence encodes CASSARGGTGELFF.

J is TRBJ2-3 and V is TRBV28; 16 positions agree with TRBD2. The CDR3 runs 17 residues. With V trimmed by 3 bases and J by 6 bases, 6 bases remained unmatched. Per the germline V gene, CDR1 is MDHEN and CDR2 is SYDVKM. DNA for the CDR3: TGTGCCAGCAGTTTCCCGGGACTAGCGGGGGGGATGGATACGCAGTATTTT. Translated, it gives CASSFPGLAGGMDTQYF.

The rearrangement links TRBV11-2 to TRBJ2-5, with a weak D call TRBD2 (6 bases). The J call is doubtful: the DNA matches TRBJ2-7 better. Germline assignment: CDR1 SGHAT and CDR2 FQNNGV. The CDR3 length is 12 residues. CDR3: CASSFQGGEQYF. DNA of the CDR3: TGTGCCAGCAGCTTCCAGGGAGGCGAGCAGTACTTC.

This chain joins TRBV28 and TRBJ2-1; D may correspond to TRBD1 or TRBD2 (6 bases each). The ends were cut back, 7 bases at V and 8 bases at J, with 21 bases in the middle. Germline V gene sequence: CDR1 MDHEN, CDR2 SYDVKM. CDR3 size: 15 residues. The CDR3 DNA follows: TGTGCCAGCAACTTAGGGGGGAGAACTAGAGATGAGCAGTTCTTC. Its protein product is CASNLGGRTRDEQFF.

CDR3 region: CASSTGTGGETQYF. Here the CDR3 DNA reads TGTGCCAGTAGTACGGGGACAGGGGGAGAGACCCAGTACTTC. This chain joins TRBV19 and TRBJ2-5; 11 bases line up with TRBD1. V was pared by 4 bases and J by 4 bases, with 2 bases of the junction left unmatched. Germline assignment: CDR1 LNHDA and CDR2 SQIVND (reference sequence). The CDR3 is made up of 14 amino acids. Full variable domain (missing parts from reference TRBV19 and TRBJ2-5): DGGITQSPKYLFRKEGQNVTLSCEQNLNHDAMYWYRQDPGQGLRLIYYSQIVNDFQKGDIAEGYSVSREKKESFPLTVTSAQKNPTAFYLCASSTGTGGETQYFGPGTRLLVL.

This sequence joins TRBV18 and TRBJ1-5; no definite D call. CDR3 length: 13 residues. The ends were cut back, 3 bases at V and 5 bases at J, with 8 bases in the middle. In germline, CDR1 is KGHSH, CDR2 LQKENI. The CDR3 region has the DNA TGTGCCAGCTCACCCGGAAGCCATCAGCCCCAGCATTTT. It encodes CASSPGSHQPQHF.

This clone appeared a single time. The V call is TRBV11-2, the J call TRBJ2-1; TRBD2 matches 12 bases. J was trimmed by 8 bases and V by 4 bases; bases with no gene match: 15. Germline values: CDR1 SGHAT, CDR2 FQNNGV. The CDR3 is made up of 18 amino acids. CDR3 bases: TGTGCCAGCAGCTCTCTTAAGGGGCCGGGACTAGCGGGTGATGAGCAGTTCTTC. It translates to CASSSLKGPGLAGDEQFF. Full variable domain (rest looked up from reference TRBV11-2 and TRBJ2-1): EAGVAQSPRYKIIEKRQSVAFWCNPISGHATLYWYQQILGQGPKLLIQFQNNGVVDDSQLPKDRFSAERLKGVDSTLKIQPAKLEDSAVYLCASSSLKGPGLAGDEQFFGPGTRLTVL.

CDR3 in DNA: TGTGCCAGCAGCCACAGGAGTAGCGGGGGATCGAACACCGGGGAGCTGTTTTTT. This codes for CASSHRSSGGSNTGELFF. The V call is TRBV14, the J call TRBJ2-2; 9 positions match TRBD2. J gave up 0 bases and V 3 bases, and 8 bases lay outside the gene matches. Per the germline V gene, CDR1 is SGHDN and CDR2 is FVKESK. The CDR3 covers 18 residues. Full variable domain (missing parts from reference TRBV14 and TRBJ2-2): EAGVTQFPSHSVIEKGQTVTLRCDPISGHDNLYWYRRVMGKEIKFLLHFVKESKQDESGMPNNRFLAERTGGTYSTLKVQPAELEDSGVYFCASSHRSSGGSNTGELFFGEGSRLTVL.

The chain recombines TRBV7-9 with TRBJ1-3; D is ambiguous. This CDR3 comprises 11 residues. CDR1 SEHNR and CDR2 FQNEAQ come from the germline V gene (reference sequence). Trimming left V 1 base short and J 7 bases short, with 2 bases between. The CDR3 here is CASSLGNTIYF. The CDR3, as DNA: TGTGCCAGCAGCTTAGGGAACACCATATATTTT.

This clone was detected only once. The rearrangement links TRBV5-4 to TRBJ1-3; D might be TRBD1 (6 bases). Germline CDR1 and CDR2: SGHNT and YYREEE (reference sequence). V dropped 4 bases and J dropped 3 bases, with 11 bases sitting between them. The CDR3 covers 14 residues. The CDR3 region has the DNA TGTGCCAGCAGCCCGGGACAACTTGGAAACACCATATATTTT. Protein: CASSPGQLGNTIYF.

The rearrangement joins TRBV28 to TRBJ2-1; 11 nucleotides line up with TRBD2. Per the germline V gene, CDR1 is MDHEN and CDR2 is SYDVKM. This CDR3 is 14 amino acids long. V was pared by 7 bases and J by 7 bases, with 6 bases of the junction left unmatched. The CDR3 loop reads CASTIAGGWNEQFF. The DNA of the CDR3 is TGTGCCAGCACCATAGCGGGGGGGTGGAATGAGCAGTTCTTC.

The rearrangement uses TRBV28 and TRBJ1-5; TRBD1 matches at 8 bases. V shed 8 bases, J shed 0 bases, and the junction held 9 bases outside the gene matches. The CDR3 runs to 16 residues. Germline V gene sequence: CDR1 MDHEN, CDR2 SYDVKM. CDR3 DNA sequence: TGTGCCAGCGGACCAAACAGGGGGATTAGCAATCAGCCCCAGCATTTT. Its translation: CASGPNRGISNQPQHF.

The J gene is TRBJ1-1, the V gene TRBV5-6; TRBD1 might be the D (5 bases). CDR1 and CDR2 (germline): SGHDT, YYEEEE. V was clipped by 2 bases and J by 6 bases, with 11 bases between them. The CDR3 has 13 amino acids. The CDR3, as DNA: TGTGCCAGCAGCTTAGGGGTTCGTCCTGAAGCTTTCTTT. It is translated as CASSLGVRPEAFF.

The chain uses TRBV15 and TRBJ2-2; D is possibly TRBD1 (6 bases). Trimming pared 5 bases from V and 3 bases from J, leaving 10 bases between. This CDR3 region has 14 residues. The germline V gene encodes CDR1 LNHNV and CDR2 YYDKDF (reference sequence). This chain's CDR3 is CATSWGLDTGELFF. The CDR3 DNA reads as TGTGCCACCAGCTGGGGGCTTGACACCGGGGAGCTGTTTTTT.

The CDR3 sequence: CASSIRISGNTIYF. CDR3 sequence (DNA): TGTGCCAGTAGTATCAGGATCTCTGGAAACACCATATATTTT. This rearrangement joins TRBV19 to TRBJ1-3; no clear D gene. Per germline, CDR1 LNHDA and CDR2 SQIVND (reference sequence). CDR3 length: 14 residues. Trimming took off 3 bases at V and 0 bases at J, with 6 bases between the two ends.

The J gene is TRBJ1-2, the V gene TRBV9; D gene unclear. This CDR3 contains 14 residues. V was clipped by 2 bases and J by 1 base, with 9 bases between them. CDR1 is SGDLS, CDR2 YYNGEE, per germline. DNA for the CDR3: TGTGCCAGCAGCGTGATTCCGCATAACTATGGCTACACCTTC. Translated, it gives CASSVIPHNYGYTF.

The chain couples TRBV6-1 to TRBJ2-7; D remains unclear. Per germline, CDR1 MNHNS and CDR2 SASEGT. The CDR3 contains 14 residues. V lost 6 bases to trimming and J lost 2 bases, with 14 bases between them. This CDR3 reads CASRADPVAYEQYF. The DNA for the CDR3 is TGTGCCAGCAGGGCGGATCCAGTGGCCTACGAGCAGTACTTC.

The gene calls are TRBV30 and TRBJ1-5, with D possibly being TRBD1 (6 bases). V dropped 8 bases and J dropped 5 bases, with 22 bases sitting between them. This CDR3 region has 15 residues. Per the germline V gene, CDR1 is GTSNPN and CDR2 is SVGIG (reference sequence). The CDR3 DNA sequence: TGTGCCAGTAAGGGCCCGGGGGCGGCCTATCAGCCCCAGCATTTT. Translation gives CASKGPGAAYQPQHF.

The gene calls are TRBV5-6 and TRBJ2-3; unclear D gene. The V and J ends lost 4 bases and 0 bases respectively, with 9 bases between them. Per the germline V gene, CDR1 is SGHDT and CDR2 is YYEEEE. CDR3 length: 14 amino acids. Written as DNA, the CDR3 is TGTGCCAGCAGCCTTCGGACCAGCACAGATACGCAGTATTTT. Translating gives CASSLRTSTDTQYF.

The CDR3 DNA is TGTGCCAGCAACCAAAACAAGGGATCAGGTGGTTCACCCCTCCACTTT. Translating it yields CASNQNKGSGGSPLHF. The chain has TRBV11-2 and TRBJ1-6; D gene uncertain. The CDR3 loop spans 16 amino acids. Trimming removed 7 bases from V and 9 bases from J, with 22 bases in between. Germline loops: CDR1 SGHAT, CDR2 FQNNGV.

V is TRBV7-9 and J is TRBJ1-5; TRBD1 agrees at 7 bases. V trimming: 0 bases; J trimming: 7 bases; junction bases outside the gene matches: 3. The CDR3 length is 14 residues. From germline, CDR1 is SEHNR and CDR2 FQNEAQ (reference sequence). CDR3 sequence reads: CASSLASGGQPQHF. The CDR3 nucleotides read TGTGCCAGCAGCTTAGCGTCAGGGGGGCAGCCCCAGCATTTT.

The rearrangement uses TRBV28 and TRBJ1-4; tentatively, D is TRBD1 (5 bases). Trimming pared 5 bases from V and 3 bases from J, leaving 16 bases between. The CDR3 has 16 amino acids. From germline, CDR1 is MDHEN and CDR2 SYDVKM. Here the CDR3 DNA reads TGTGCCAGCAGTCTCGAGGGAGGGGCTTCTAATGAAAAACTGTTTTTT. As protein: CASSLEGGASNEKLFF.

This chain joins TRBV7-2 and TRBJ2-7; no clear D gene. Trimming stripped 1 base from V and 2 bases from J, with 6 bases between. CDR1 SGHTA and CDR2 FQGNSA come from the germline V gene. CDR3 size: 13 residues. This CDR3 is CASSLGTAYEQYF. The CDR3 bases are TGTGCCAGCAGCTTAGGGACGGCCTACGAGCAGTACTTC. The full variable domain, with the rest looked up from reference TRBV7-2 and TRBJ2-7, is GAGVSQSPSNKVTEKGKDVELRCDPISGHTALYWYRQSLGQGLEFLIYFQGNSAPDKSGLPSDRFSAERTGGSVSTLTIQRTQQEDSAVYLCASSLGTAYEQYFGPGTRLTVT.

This chain connects TRBV12-5 to TRBJ2-7; no clear D gene. Trimming took 0 bases from V and 0 from J, leaving 9 bases between them. The CDR3 spans 15 residues. Germline V gene sequence: CDR1 LGHNT, CDR2 FRNRAP. CDR3 amino acids: CASGLVRSFSYEQYF. The CDR3 nucleotides are TGTGCTAGTGGTTTGGTACGCTCCTTCTCCTACGAGCAGTACTTC. Looking up the rest from reference TRBV12-5 and TRBJ2-7 gives the full variable domain: DARVTQTPRHKVTEMGQEVTMRCQPILGHNTVFWYRQTMMQGLELLAYFRNRAPLDDSGMPKDRFSAEMPDATLATLKIQPSEPRDSAVYFCASGLVRSFSYEQYFGPGTRLTVT.

The V and J genes are TRBV7-9 and TRBJ2-1; 8 nucleotides match TRBD2. This CDR3 has 15 amino acids. V lost 2 bases to trimming and J lost 6 bases; unmatched junction nucleotides: 6. CDR1 SEHNR and CDR2 FQNEAQ come from the germline V gene (reference sequence). The CDR3 nucleotides read TGTGCCAGCAGCTTACCGTTAGCGGGAACCAATGAGCAGTTCTTC. Translated, it gives CASSLPLAGTNEQFF. The full variable domain, rest sourced from reference TRBV7-9 and TRBJ2-1, is DTGVSQNPRHKITKRGQNVTFRCDPISEHNRLYWYRQTLGQGPEFLTYFQNEAQLEKSRLLSDRFSAERPKGSFSTLEIQRTEQGDSAMYLCASSLPLAGTNEQFFGPGTRLTVL.

This chain uses TRBV30 with TRBJ2-3, with a possible D match to TRBD2 (6 bases). CDR1 and CDR2 (germline): GTSNPN, SVGIG (reference sequence). V dropped 0 bases and J dropped 6 bases, with 13 bases sitting between them. The CDR3 totals 14 residues. In DNA, the CDR3 is TGTGCCTGGAGTGTAAGCAGTGGAGGGGATACGCAGTATTTT. This translates into CAWSVSSGGDTQYF.